One TCR beta chain is described in this entry. The antigen is not known. The second PCR ran about 6 to 12 cycles with a sample-barcoded 5' primer and J-beta primers. TCRdb processed the 5' RACE reads anew with MiXCR; each CDR3 protein has one entry. The sample lists about a million distinct CDR3 sequences, roughly 47% occurring once. CDR3 length equals 12 residues. V lost 7 bases to trimming and J lost 9 bases; unmatched junction nucleotides: 9. This sample is part of a study of blood T cells in healthy people across ages. Donation came from healthy Caucasian individuals in Russia who were aged about 6 to 95. Study-wide points: A strong correlation between TCR beta diversity and naive T cell percentage was seen.

The TCR was taken from a woman in her fifties or sixties in good health. The V and J genes are TRBV12-3 or TRBV12-4 and TRBJ2-7; 7 bases align to TRBD2. The sample taken for sequencing was blood. CDR3 sequence: CASTPRGSVQYF. As DNA, the CDR3 is TGTGCCAGCACCCCGCGGGGGAGCGTGCAGTACTTC.